A single sample is the source of the 32 T cell receptor beta chains below, sequenced in a study of shared clonotypes between healthy human individuals. Assay: immunoSEQ multiplex PCR; the TCRdb copy retains only in-frame clones and omits some. The profile shows roughly 2.5 million clones, approximately 92% of them singletons. Sequencing used naive CD4+ T cells sorted from blood. Subset reported: CD45RA+ positively selected. All receptors come from a young man in good health.

This chain uses TRBV6-6 with TRBJ2-5; D remains unclear. The V gene's germline CDR1 is MNHNY and CDR2 SVGAGI (reference sequence). Between the trimmed V and J ends, which lost 7 bases and 2 bases, there was a span of 14 bases. The CDR3 totals 14 residues. The CDR3 sequence: CASTRANSQETQYF. The CDR3 bases are TGTGCCAGCACCCGAGCGAATAGTCAAGAGACCCAGTACTTC.

This chain joins TRBV5-4 and TRBJ2-1; a possible D gene is TRBD2 (7 bases). This CDR3 comprises 15 residues. Germline values: CDR1 SGHNT, CDR2 YYREEE (reference sequence). Trimming pared 5 bases from V and 5 bases from J, leaving 17 bases between. As DNA, the CDR3 is TGTGCCAGCAGTCCTGTGGGGGGGCAAAACAATGAGCAGTTCTTC. This sequence encodes CASSPVGGQNNEQFF.

The V gene is TRBV10-3, the J gene TRBJ2-7; D is tentatively TRBD1 or TRBD2 (5 bases each). CDR3 size: 14 residues. V shed 3 bases and J shed 3 bases, with 12 bases lying between them. Germline CDR1 ENHRY, CDR2 SYGVKD. Here the CDR3 DNA reads TGTGCCATCAGTGAATCCGGGACCTACTACGAGCAGTACTTC. Residues: CAISESGTYYEQYF.

The rearrangement joins TRBV9 to TRBJ2-1, with D perhaps TRBD2 (5 bases). Per germline, CDR1 SGDLS and CDR2 YYNGEE. The germline V and J ends were trimmed by 0 bases and 9 bases, with 16 bases remaining between them. The CDR3 covers 15 residues. DNA for the CDR3: TGTGCCAGCAGCGTAGACGGGATCATAGCCAGTGAGCAGTTCTTC. Its translation: CASSVDGIIASEQFF.

The chain has TRBV28 and TRBJ1-2; D not certain. The germline V gene has CDR1 MDHEN and CDR2 SYDVKM. The CDR3 loop spans 13 amino acids. Trimming removed 7 bases at V and 5 bases at J, with 14 bases between. CDR3 amino acids: CASTFRGTYGYTF. CDR3 coding DNA: TGTGCCAGCACTTTTCGGGGAACGTATGGCTACACCTTC.

The chain links TRBV11-1 to TRBJ1-1; 8 bases agree with TRBD1. Germline assignment: CDR1 SGHAT and CDR2 FQDESV (reference sequence). The V segment lost 3 bases and the J segment 3 bases; nucleotides outside the gene matches: 12. The CDR3 totals 17 residues. The CDR3 spells CASSFEFQGAGYTEAFF. The CDR3 DNA is TGTGCCAGCAGCTTCGAGTTTCAGGGGGCGGGGTACACTGAAGCTTTCTTT.

This sequence joins TRBV30 and TRBJ2-3; 8 bases match TRBD2. Germline CDR1 is GTSNPN and CDR2 is SVGIG (reference sequence). The CDR3 contains 14 residues. V lost 3 bases and J lost 2; bases outside the gene matches: 4. CDR3 region: CAWRRLAFTDTQYF. The CDR3 DNA is TGTGCCTGGAGAAGACTAGCGTTCACAGATACGCAGTATTTT.

This clone was observed once. As DNA, the CDR3 is TGTGCCAGCAGCGTAGCTACAGGGCTAAGTGGCTACACCTTC. Translation gives CASSVATGLSGYTF. The rearrangement joins TRBV9 to TRBJ1-2; tentatively, D is TRBD1 (6 bases). This CDR3 has 14 residues. V was trimmed by 0 bases and J by 7 bases, leaving 13 bases between them. Per the germline V gene, CDR1 is SGDLS and CDR2 is YYNGEE.

This clone was observed a single time. The chain links TRBV12-5 to TRBJ2-7, with 7 positions matching TRBD2. V lost 3 bases and J lost 4; bases outside the gene matches: 6. The CDR3 contains 14 residues. The germline CDR1 and CDR2 sequences are LGHNT and FRNRAP. The chain's CDR3 is CASGFASGLYEQYF. The CDR3 bases are TGTGCTAGTGGTTTCGCATCGGGACTATACGAGCAGTACTTC.

The rearrangement joins TRBV28 to TRBJ1-1; D is ambiguous. V dropped 4 bases and J dropped 0 bases, with 15 bases sitting between them. Per the germline V gene, CDR1 is MDHEN and CDR2 is SYDVKM. The CDR3 loop spans 16 amino acids. The CDR3 DNA sequence: TGTGCCAGCAGTTCTGGCGGATCCCTGATGAACACTGAAGCTTTCTTT. This gives the protein CASSSGGSLMNTEAFF. The full variable domain, rest sourced from reference TRBV28 and TRBJ1-1, is DVKVTQSSRYLVKRTGEKVFLECVQDMDHENMFWYRQDPGLGLRLIYFSYDVKMKEKGDIPEGYSVSREKKERFSLILESASTNQTSMYLCASSSGGSLMNTEAFFGQGTRLTVV.

The chain combines TRBV29-1 with TRBJ2-7; a possible D gene is TRBD1 (6 bases). Germline V gives CDR1 SQVTM, CDR2 ANQGSEA. This CDR3 is built from 13 residues. With 7 bases removed from V and 4 bases from J, the gap between germline ends came to 17 bases. The CDR3 coding sequence is TGCAGCGCTCTTACCCGGGACAAATACGAGCAGTACTTC. Encoded protein: CSALTRDKYEQYF.

The rearrangement joins TRBV30 to TRBJ1-6, with a weak D call TRBD1 (6 bases). The CDR3 totals 13 residues. Germline CDR1 is GTSNPN and CDR2 is SVGIG (reference sequence). V was trimmed by 2 bases and J by 11 bases, leaving 13 bases between them. CDR3 DNA sequence: TGTGCCTGGAGTTGGGGGGCTCGGCCACCCCTCCACTTT. It yields the protein CAWSWGARPPLHF.

The rearrangement joins TRBV7-9 to TRBJ2-1, with TRBD1 identical over 9 bases. Germline V gene lookup returns CDR1 SEHNR and CDR2 FQNEAQ (reference sequence). The length of the CDR3 is 16 residues. The V gene end was trimmed by 7 bases and the J gene end by 7 bases; junction bases not matched to a gene: 14. Written as DNA, the CDR3 is TGTGCCAGCACCTCGTACGGGACAGGGCTCCCGAATGAGCAGTTCTTC. Its translation is CASTSYGTGLPNEQFF.

The V call is TRBV11-2, the J call TRBJ2-7; D possibly corresponds to TRBD1 (7 bases). Looked up from germline, CDR1 is SGHAT and CDR2 is FQNNGV. The CDR3 is 15 amino acids. Trimming took 1 base from V and 1 from J, leaving 11 bases between them. The CDR3 DNA reads TGTGCCAGCAGCTTAGGCGGGACAGTTTCCTACGAGCAGTACTTC. It encodes CASSLGGTVSYEQYF.

Concerning this clone: Other DNA sequences in this sample translate to the same CDR3. V is TRBV11-2 and J is TRBJ1-5, with no clear D. Germline CDR1 is SGHAT and CDR2 is FQNNGV. The length of the CDR3 is 14 residues. Between the trimmed V and J ends, which lost 5 bases and 0 bases, there was a span of 8 bases. CDR3 protein: CASSPGTSNQPQHF. CDR3 nucleotide sequence: TGTGCCAGCAGCCCCGGAACTAGCAATCAGCCCCAGCATTTT.

Written as DNA, the CDR3 is TGTGCCAGTAGTATAGGACTAGCGGGAGTAGTGGATACGCAGTATTTT. Residues: CASSIGLAGVVDTQYF. This chain joins TRBV19 and TRBJ2-3, with TRBD2 matching over 12 bases. After removal of 1 base from V and 6 bases from J, the junction contained 5 bases not matched to a gene. Germline CDR1 LNHDA, CDR2 SQIVND (reference sequence). The CDR3 spans 16 residues.

The V and J genes are TRBV30 and TRBJ1-1, with TRBD1 as a possible D gene (6 bases). Germline CDR1 reads GTSNPN; CDR2 reads SVGIG (reference sequence). V was trimmed by 1 base and J by 11 bases, leaving 11 bases between them. The length of the CDR3 is 11 residues. Here the CDR3 reads CAWSAGRGAFF. In DNA, the CDR3 is TGTGCCTGGAGTGCGGGCAGGGGTGCTTTCTTT.

The J gene is TRBJ1-2, the V gene TRBV2; 7 nucleotides agree with TRBD1. There are 15 residues in the CDR3. CDR1 and CDR2 (germline): SNHLY, FYNNEI. J lost 6 bases, V lost 6 bases, and 13 bases had no gene match. CDR3 nucleotide sequence: TGTGCCAGCAGCAAGGACAGGTCGTCAGTGGATGGCTACACCTTC. The encoded protein is CASSKDRSSVDGYTF.

This clone is a singleton in its sample. The chain joins TRBV5-5 to TRBJ2-1; TRBD2 matches 8 bases. The CDR3 length is 18 residues. Per the germline V gene, CDR1 is SGHKS and CDR2 is YYEKEE (reference sequence). V lost 2 bases to trimming and J lost 1 base; unmatched junction nucleotides: 11. CDR3 region: CASSFSSLLAASYNEQFF. The DNA of the CDR3 is TGTGCCAGCAGCTTTTCTTCCTTACTAGCGGCTTCCTACAATGAGCAGTTCTTC.

This chain uses TRBV5-1 with TRBJ2-2, with TRBD2 matching 10 bases. This CDR3 has 16 amino acids. Germline trimming cut 4 bases from V and 0 bases from J; bases unmatched to any gene: 3. From germline, CDR1 is SGHRS and CDR2 YFSETQ. The CDR3 protein is CASSPSGGTNTGELFF. CDR3 sequence (DNA): TGCGCCAGCAGCCCTAGCGGGGGTACGAACACCGGGGAGCTGTTTTTT.

Remarks on this clone: The same CDR3 arises from other DNA sequences in this sample as well. The chain's CDR3 is CASSVVGQSYNEQFF. The CDR3 DNA reads as TGTGCCAGCAGCGTAGTGGGACAGTCCTACAATGAGCAGTTCTTC. The chain uses TRBV9 and TRBJ2-1; 7 bases fit TRBD1. V shed 0 bases and J 1 base; nucleotides not matched to a gene: 1. Per germline, CDR1 SGDLS and CDR2 YYNGEE. The length of the CDR3 is 15 residues.

This clone was detected only once. This rearrangement joins TRBV30 to TRBJ2-7, with TRBD1 identical over 9 bases. CDR3 size: 15 residues. V shed 0 bases, J shed 3 bases, and the junction held 6 bases outside the gene matches. The germline gives CDR1 GTSNPN, CDR2 SVGIG (reference sequence). CDR3 protein: CAWSVGGTGYYEQYF. CDR3 DNA: TGTGCCTGGAGTGTAGGGGGGACAGGGTACTACGAGCAGTACTTC.

The chain recombines TRBV6-5 with TRBJ2-3; TRBD2 might be the D (5 bases). V was trimmed by 5 bases and J by 3 bases, leaving 15 bases between them. This CDR3 spans 15 amino acids. CDR1 MNHEY and CDR2 SVGAGI come from the germline V gene. The CDR3 sequence: CASSRGLQGTDTQYF. The CDR3 nucleotides are TGTGCCAGCAGTCGAGGACTGCAAGGAACAGATACGCAGTATTTT.

As for this clone: Other nucleotide sequences in the sample specify the same CDR3. The chain joins TRBV7-2 to TRBJ2-7; tentatively, D is TRBD2 (5 bases). The CDR3 contains 12 residues. The V and J ends lost 5 bases and 4 bases respectively, with 9 bases between them. Germline V gives CDR1 SGHTA, CDR2 FQGNSA. CDR3 sequence (DNA): TGTGCCAGCAGCCGAACGGGGTACGAGCAGTACTTC. Protein: CASSRTGYEQYF. The full variable domain, rest sourced from reference TRBV7-2 and TRBJ2-7, is GAGVSQSPSNKVTEKGKDVELRCDPISGHTALYWYRQSLGQGLEFLIYFQGNSAPDKSGLPSDRFSAERTGGSVSTLTIQRTQQEDSAVYLCASSRTGYEQYFGPGTRLTVT.

The CDR3, as DNA: TGCGCCAGCAAAGAACAGGGGGCCGATAATTCACCCCTCCACTTT. This codes for CASKEQGADNSPLHF. The chain employs TRBV5-1 and TRBJ1-6; 9 nucleotides match TRBD1. Germline values: CDR1 SGHRS, CDR2 YFSETQ. Germline trimming cut 6 bases from V and 5 bases from J; bases unmatched to any gene: 6. The CDR3 is made up of 15 amino acids.

The rearrangement joins TRBV11-2 to TRBJ2-7, with 11 bases lining up with TRBD2. V dropped 4 bases and J dropped 5; count of bases not matched to a gene: 10. Germline V gene lookup returns CDR1 SGHAT and CDR2 FQNNGV. This CDR3 comprises 16 residues. Here the CDR3 reads CASSYLAGGPGNEQYF. The CDR3 DNA sequence: TGTGCCAGCAGCTACTTAGCGGGAGGGCCGGGAAACGAGCAGTACTTC. Full variable domain (remainder filled in from reference TRBV11-2 and TRBJ2-7): EAGVAQSPRYKIIEKRQSVAFWCNPISGHATLYWYQQILGQGPKLLIQFQNNGVVDDSQLPKDRFSAERLKGVDSTLKIQPAKLEDSAVYLCASSYLAGGPGNEQYFGPGTRLTVT.

The chain links TRBV5-1 to TRBJ2-3, with D hard to call. Trimming removed 4 bases from V and 0 bases from J, with 12 bases in between. The CDR3 is 15 residues long. CDR1 and CDR2 (germline): SGHRS, YFSETQ. The CDR3 here is CASSLPISSTDTQYF. CDR3 in DNA: TGCGCCAGCAGCCTTCCCATCTCTAGCACAGATACGCAGTATTTT.

The chain combines TRBV30 with TRBJ1-3; D uncertain. The V end lost 0 bases, the J end lost 0 bases, and 12 bases lay between the germline ends. Germline V lookup: CDR1 GTSNPN, CDR2 SVGIG (reference sequence). The CDR3 spans 16 residues. The CDR3 coding sequence is TGTGCCTGGAGTGTACTTTCCTCATACTCTGGAAACACCATATATTTT. It codes for CAWSVLSSYSGNTIYF.

The chain recombines TRBV7-2 with TRBJ2-3; no clear D. The ends were cut back, 1 base at V and 2 bases at J, with 10 bases in the middle. The CDR3 has 15 amino acids. Germline V gives CDR1 SGHTA, CDR2 FQGNSA. The CDR3 protein is CASSLEASYTDTQYF. For the CDR3, the DNA is TGTGCCAGCAGCTTAGAGGCCAGCTACACAGATACGCAGTATTTT.

This sequence joins TRBV2 and TRBJ1-1; TRBD1 matches 7 bases. This CDR3 has 14 residues. The junction had 4 bases not matched to a gene; V was cut back by 5 bases and J by 1 base. Germline assignment: CDR1 SNHLY and CDR2 FYNNEI. In nucleotides, the CDR3 is TGTGCCAGCAGTTCGGACAGGTCGAACACTGAAGCTTTCTTT. It is translated as CASSSDRSNTEAFF.

This chain joins TRBV5-1 and TRBJ1-1; no definite D call. This CDR3 comprises 17 residues. Germline CDR1 reads SGHRS; CDR2 reads YFSETQ. The V and J ends lost 0 bases and 0 bases respectively, with 15 bases between them. CDR3 bases: TGCGCCAGCAGCTTGGAGGGCGGTGTACTCATGAACACTGAAGCTTTCTTT. Translated: CASSLEGGVLMNTEAFF.

The V gene is TRBV5-1, the J gene TRBJ1-1; TRBD1 matches 7 bases. The CDR3 totals 15 residues. V gave up 5 bases and J gave up 0 bases; unmatched junction bases: 7. Germline V gives CDR1 SGHRS, CDR2 YFSETQ. CDR3 bases: TGCGCCAGCAGGGGACAGCCTGATATGAACACTGAAGCTTTCTTT. Its translation is CASRGQPDMNTEAFF.